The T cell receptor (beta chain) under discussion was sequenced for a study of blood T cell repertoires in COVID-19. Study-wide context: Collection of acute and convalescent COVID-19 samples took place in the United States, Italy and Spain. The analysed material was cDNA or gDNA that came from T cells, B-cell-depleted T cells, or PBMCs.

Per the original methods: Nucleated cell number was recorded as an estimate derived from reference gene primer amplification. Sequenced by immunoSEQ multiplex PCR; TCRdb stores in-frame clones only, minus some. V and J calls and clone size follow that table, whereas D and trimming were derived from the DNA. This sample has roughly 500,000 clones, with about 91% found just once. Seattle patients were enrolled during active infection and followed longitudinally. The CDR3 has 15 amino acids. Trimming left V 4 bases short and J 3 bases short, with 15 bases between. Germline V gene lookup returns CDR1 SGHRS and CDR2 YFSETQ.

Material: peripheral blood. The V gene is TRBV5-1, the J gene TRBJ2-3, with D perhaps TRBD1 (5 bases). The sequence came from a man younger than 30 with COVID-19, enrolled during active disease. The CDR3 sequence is CASSPASGATDTQYF. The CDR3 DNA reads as TGCGCCAGCAGCCCCGCAAGTGGGGCTACAGATACGCAGTATTTT.